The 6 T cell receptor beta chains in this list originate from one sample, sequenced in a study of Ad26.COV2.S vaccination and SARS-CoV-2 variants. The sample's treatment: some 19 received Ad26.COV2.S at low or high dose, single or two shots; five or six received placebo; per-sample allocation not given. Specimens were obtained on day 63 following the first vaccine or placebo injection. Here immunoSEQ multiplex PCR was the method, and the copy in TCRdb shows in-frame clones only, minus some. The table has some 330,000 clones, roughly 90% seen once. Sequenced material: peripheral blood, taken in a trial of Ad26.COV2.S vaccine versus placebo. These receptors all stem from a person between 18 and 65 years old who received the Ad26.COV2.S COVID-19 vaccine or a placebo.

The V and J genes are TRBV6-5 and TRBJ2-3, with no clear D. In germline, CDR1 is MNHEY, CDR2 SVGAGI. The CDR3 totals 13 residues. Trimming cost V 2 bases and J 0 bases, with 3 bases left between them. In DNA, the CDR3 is TGTGCCAGCAGTTACGTGAGCACAGATACGCAGTATTTT. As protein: CASSYVSTDTQYF.

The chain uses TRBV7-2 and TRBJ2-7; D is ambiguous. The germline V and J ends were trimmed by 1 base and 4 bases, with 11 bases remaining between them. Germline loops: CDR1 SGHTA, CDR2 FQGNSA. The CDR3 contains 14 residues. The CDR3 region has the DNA TGTGCCAGCAGCTTAGTTCTGGCCTCTTACGAGCAGTACTTC. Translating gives CASSLVLASYEQYF. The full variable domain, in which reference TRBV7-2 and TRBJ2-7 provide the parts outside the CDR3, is GAGVSQSPSNKVTEKGKDVELRCDPISGHTALYWYRQSLGQGLEFLIYFQGNSAPDKSGLPSDRFSAERTGGSVSTLTIQRTQQEDSAVYLCASSLVLASYEQYFGPGTRLTVT.

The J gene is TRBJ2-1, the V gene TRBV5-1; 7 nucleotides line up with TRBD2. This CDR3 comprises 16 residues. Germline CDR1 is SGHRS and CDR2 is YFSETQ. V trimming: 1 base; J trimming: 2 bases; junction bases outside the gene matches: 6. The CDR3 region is CASSLTVAGAYNEQFF. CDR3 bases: TGCGCCAGCAGCTTGACCGTAGCGGGTGCCTACAATGAGCAGTTCTTC.

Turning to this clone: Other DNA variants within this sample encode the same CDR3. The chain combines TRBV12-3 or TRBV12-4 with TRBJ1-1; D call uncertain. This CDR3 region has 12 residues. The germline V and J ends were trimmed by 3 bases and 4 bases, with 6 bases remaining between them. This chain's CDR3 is CASSFSGTEAFF. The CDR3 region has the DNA TGTGCCAGCAGTTTTAGCGGCACTGAAGCTTTCTTT.

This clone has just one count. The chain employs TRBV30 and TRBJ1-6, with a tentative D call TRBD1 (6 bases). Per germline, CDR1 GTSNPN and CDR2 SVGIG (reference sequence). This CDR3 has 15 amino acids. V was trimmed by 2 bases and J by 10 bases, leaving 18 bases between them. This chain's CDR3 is CAWSPISGVGSPLHF. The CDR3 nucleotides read TGTGCCTGGAGTCCGATATCAGGGGTAGGATCACCCCTCCACTTT.

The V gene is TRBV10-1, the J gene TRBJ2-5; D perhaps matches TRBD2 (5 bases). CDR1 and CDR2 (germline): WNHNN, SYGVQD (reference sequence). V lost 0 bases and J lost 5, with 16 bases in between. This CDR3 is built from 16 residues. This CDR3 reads CASSESRVGVSETQYF. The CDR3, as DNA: TGCGCCAGCAGTGAGTCTAGGGTCGGGGTGTCGGAGACCCAGTACTTC.